The table lists the clone carrying this T cell receptor (beta chain) with many counts. This specimen comes from a study of spatial heterogeneity in lung cancer. From the 5' RACE reads, TCRdb called clonotypes with MiXCR, one entry per CDR3 protein. The data hold some 30,000 distinct CDR3 sequences, with 5% to 6.5% observed a single time. The sample's time point: blood at routine non-recurrence follow-up after resection. Sequences were derived from PBMCs, sampled at follow-up. The clonotype originates from a female donor with early-stage non-small cell lung cancer.

The CDR3 spells CASSDGTSGSNEQFF. In nucleotides, the CDR3 is TGTGCCAGTAGTGATGGGACTAGCGGGAGCAATGAGCAGTTCTTC. V usage is TRBV19 and J usage is TRBJ2-1, with 14 nucleotides matching TRBD2. CDR3 length equals 15 residues. The ends lost 5 bases at V and 6 bases at J; junction bases unmatched: 3. The germline V gene encodes CDR1 LNHDA and CDR2 SQIVND (reference sequence).